The clone carrying this T cell receptor (beta chain) ranks as large in terms of frequency. In germline, CDR1 is MNHEY, CDR2 SVGAGI. The CDR3 is 13 amino acids. This sample was taken from a study of T cell clusters in autoimmune cytopenias. TRB amplification used 250 ng of peripheral blood genomic DNA. TRB rearrangements were amplified by touch-down multiplex PCR with mixed TRB-A/B primers. From its re-call of the multiplex PCR reads, TCRdb lists each CDR3 protein once, without DNA. This sample's clone table lists approximately 600 distinct CDR3 sequences. These records were also assigned to another study, of T cell repertoires in aging, cancer and after chemotherapy.

The chain links TRBV6-5 to TRBJ1-2; TCRdb's D call, TRBD1, is unchecked because there is no DNA. Sequencing used peripheral blood. This TCR was recovered from a human donor with chronic lymphocytic leukemia. CDR3 loop: CASSHGQGSGYTF.